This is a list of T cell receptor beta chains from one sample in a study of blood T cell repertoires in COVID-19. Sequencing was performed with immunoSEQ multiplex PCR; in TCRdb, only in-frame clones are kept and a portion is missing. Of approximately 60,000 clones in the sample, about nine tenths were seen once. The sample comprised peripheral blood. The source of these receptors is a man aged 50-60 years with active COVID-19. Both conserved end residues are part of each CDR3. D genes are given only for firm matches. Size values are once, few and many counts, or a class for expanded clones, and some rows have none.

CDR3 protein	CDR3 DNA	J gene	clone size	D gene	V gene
CASSTLLSSGNTIYF	TGTGCCAGCAGTACCCTCTTGAGCTCTGGAAACACCATATATTTT	TRBJ1-3	NA	NA	TRBV6-6
CASSTSGGKDTQYF	TGTGCCAGCAGTACTAGCGGCGGGAAAGATACGCAGTATTTT	TRBJ2-3	NA	TRBD2	TRBV28
CASSLDLEDRGHCF	TGTGCCAGCAGCTTAGATTTAGAGGACAGGGGGCACTGCTTC	TRBJ1-2	NA	TRBD1	TRBV7-2
CASSSPRDRGSNEQFF	TGCGCCAGCAGCTCACCCCGGGACAGGGGTTCTAATGAGCAGTTCTTC	TRBJ2-1	few	TRBD1	TRBV5-1
CASRTGGGGYTF	TGTGCCAGCAGGACAGGGGGCGGTGGCTACACCTTC	TRBJ1-2	NA	TRBD1	TRBV7-2
CASSSAGTGDTEAFF	TGTGCCAGCAGTTCCGCCGGGACAGGGGACACTGAAGCTTTCTTT	TRBJ1-1	NA	TRBD1	TRBV28
CSASARQGIEAFF	TGCAGTGCTAGTGCCCGACAGGGAATTGAAGCTTTCTTT	TRBJ1-1	few	TRBD1	TRBV20-1
CASSDPGQGYTGELFF	TGTGCCAGCAGCGACCCGGGACAGGGGTACACCGGGGAGCTGTTTTTT	TRBJ2-2	NA	TRBD1	TRBV7-9
CATSGTSATYEQYF	TGTGCCACAAGTGGGACTAGCGCAACCTACGAGCAGTACTTC	TRBJ2-7	NA	TRBD2	TRBV7-9
CASSLAGGREAGNTIYF	TGTGCCAGCAGCTTAGCTGGCGGTAGGGAGGCAGGAAACACCATATATTTT	TRBJ1-3	NA	NA	TRBV7-2
CASSFTRARWSGYGYTF	TGTGCCAGCAGCTTCACGAGGGCCCGCTGGTCGGGATATGGCTACACCTTC	TRBJ1-2	NA	NA	TRBV7-9
CAIRDSQSYEQFF	TGTGCCATCAGGGACAGTCAAAGCTATGAGCAGTTCTTC	TRBJ2-1	NA	NA	TRBV10-3
CASSPRRLETQYF	TGTGCCAGCAGCCCCCGGAGGTTAGAGACCCAGTACTTC	TRBJ2-5	NA	NA	TRBV7-9
CASSLVAGARTDTQYF	TGCGCCAGCAGCTTGGTTGCGGGGGCCCGCACAGATACGCAGTATTTT	TRBJ2-3	NA	NA	TRBV5-1